This T cell receptor beta chain was recorded in a study of shared clonotypes between healthy human individuals. Study outcomes and limitations: Represented diversity, genetic and exposure-history alike, was limited by few donors.

This CDR3 has 15 residues. The germline CDR1 and CDR2 sequences are KGHSH and LQKENI. V gave up 0 bases and J gave up 2 bases, with 8 bases separating them. Comment on this clone: Its antigen is currently unknown. Different DNA sequences within this sample yield the same CDR3.

Sequencing used immunoSEQ multiplex PCR; TCRdb keeps in-frame clones, though not all of them. The table lists a few million clones, 85% to 95% of them singletons. The chain recombines TRBV18 with TRBJ1-5; no clear D gene. The sample taken for sequencing was naive CD4+ T cells from PBMCs. The sample's subset: CD45RA+ positively selected. This clonotype was obtained from a man between 18 and 35 years old in good health. Some clones in this sample may be carry-over from other donors' samples. In DNA form, the CDR3 reads TGTGCCAGCTCACCACCCGGAACGGGCAATCAGCCCCAGCATTTT. Translation: CASSPPGTGNQPQHF.